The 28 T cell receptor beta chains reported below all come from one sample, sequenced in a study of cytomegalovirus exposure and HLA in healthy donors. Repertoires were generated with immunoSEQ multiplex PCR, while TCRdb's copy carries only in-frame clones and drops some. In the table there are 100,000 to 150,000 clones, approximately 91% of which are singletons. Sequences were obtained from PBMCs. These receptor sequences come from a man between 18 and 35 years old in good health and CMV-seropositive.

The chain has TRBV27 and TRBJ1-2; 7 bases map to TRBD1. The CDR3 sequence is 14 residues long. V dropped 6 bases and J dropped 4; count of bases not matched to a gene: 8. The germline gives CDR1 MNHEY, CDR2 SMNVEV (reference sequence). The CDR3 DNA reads TGTGCCAGCAGGCCTGACAGGGCTCTCTATGGCTACACCTTC. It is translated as CASRPDRALYGYTF.

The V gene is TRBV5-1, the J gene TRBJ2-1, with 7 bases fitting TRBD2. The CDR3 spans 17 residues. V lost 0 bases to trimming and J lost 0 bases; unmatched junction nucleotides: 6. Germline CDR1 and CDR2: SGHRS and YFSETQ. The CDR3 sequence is CASSLVGGGLSYNEQFF. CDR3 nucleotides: TGCGCCAGCAGCTTGGTAGGCGGGGGTCTCTCCTACAATGAGCAGTTCTTC.

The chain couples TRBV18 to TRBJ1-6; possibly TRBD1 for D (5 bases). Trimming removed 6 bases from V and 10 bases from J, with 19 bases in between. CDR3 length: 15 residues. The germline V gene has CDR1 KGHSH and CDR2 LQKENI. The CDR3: CASSVTVPPGSPLHF. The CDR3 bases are TGTGCCAGCTCTGTGACAGTTCCTCCAGGCTCACCCCTCCACTTT.

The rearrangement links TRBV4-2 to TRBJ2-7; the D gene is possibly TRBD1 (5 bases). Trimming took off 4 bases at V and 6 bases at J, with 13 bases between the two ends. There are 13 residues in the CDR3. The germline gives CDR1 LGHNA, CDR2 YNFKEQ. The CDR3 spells CASSPSTGLEQYF. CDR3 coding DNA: TGTGCCAGCAGCCCTTCAACAGGTCTCGAGCAGTACTTC.

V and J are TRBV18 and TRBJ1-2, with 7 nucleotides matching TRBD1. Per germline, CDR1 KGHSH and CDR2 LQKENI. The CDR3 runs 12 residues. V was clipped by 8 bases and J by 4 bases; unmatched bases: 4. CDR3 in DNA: TGTGCCAGCCTACAGGGGCCCTATGGCTACACCTTC. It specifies CASLQGPYGYTF. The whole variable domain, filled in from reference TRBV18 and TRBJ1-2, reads NAGVMQNPRHLVRRRGQEARLRCSPMKGHSHVYWYRQLPEEGLKFMVYLQKENIIDESGMPKERFSAEFPKEGPSILRIQQVVRGDSAAYFCASLQGPYGYTFGSGTRLTVV.

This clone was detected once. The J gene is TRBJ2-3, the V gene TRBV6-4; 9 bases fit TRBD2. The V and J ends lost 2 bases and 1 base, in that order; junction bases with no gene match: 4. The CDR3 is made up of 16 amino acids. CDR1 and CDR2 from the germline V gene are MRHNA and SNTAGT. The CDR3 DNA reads TGTGCCAGCAGTGACGCGGCTAGCGGGGGCACAGATACGCAGTATTTT. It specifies CASSDAASGGTDTQYF.

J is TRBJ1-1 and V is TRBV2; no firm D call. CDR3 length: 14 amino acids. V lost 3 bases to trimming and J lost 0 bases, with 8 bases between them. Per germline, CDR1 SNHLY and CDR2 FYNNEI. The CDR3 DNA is TGTGCCAGCAGTGAGGTTAACATGAACACTGAAGCTTTCTTT. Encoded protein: CASSEVNMNTEAFF.

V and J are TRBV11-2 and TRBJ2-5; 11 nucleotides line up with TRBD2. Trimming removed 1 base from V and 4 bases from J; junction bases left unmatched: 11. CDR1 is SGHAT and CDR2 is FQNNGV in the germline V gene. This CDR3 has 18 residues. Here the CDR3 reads CASSLGGLAGGPGETQYF. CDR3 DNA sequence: TGTGCCAGCAGCTTAGGAGGGTTAGCGGGGGGGCCTGGAGAGACCCAGTACTTC.

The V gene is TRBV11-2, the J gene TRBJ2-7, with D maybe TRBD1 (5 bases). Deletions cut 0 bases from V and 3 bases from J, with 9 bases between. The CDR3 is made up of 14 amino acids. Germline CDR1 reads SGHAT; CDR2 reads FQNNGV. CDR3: CASSLDWQGYEQYF. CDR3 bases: TGTGCCAGCAGCTTAGATTGGCAGGGCTACGAGCAGTACTTC.

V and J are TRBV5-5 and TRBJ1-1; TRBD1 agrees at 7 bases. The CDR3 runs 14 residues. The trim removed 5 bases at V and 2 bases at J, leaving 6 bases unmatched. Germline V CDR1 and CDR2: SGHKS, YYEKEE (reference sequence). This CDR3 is CASSWDSPNTEAFF. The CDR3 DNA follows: TGTGCCAGCAGTTGGGACAGTCCTAACACTGAAGCTTTCTTT.

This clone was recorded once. DNA for the CDR3: TGTGCCACCAGCACCAACAGGGAGATGTACATTCAGTACTTC. Its protein is CATSTNREMYIQYF. The V call is TRBV15, the J call TRBJ2-4; possible D gene TRBD1, 6 bases. The CDR3 runs to 14 residues. V lost 4 bases and J lost 8, with 15 bases in between. From germline, CDR1 is LNHNV and CDR2 YYDKDF (reference sequence).

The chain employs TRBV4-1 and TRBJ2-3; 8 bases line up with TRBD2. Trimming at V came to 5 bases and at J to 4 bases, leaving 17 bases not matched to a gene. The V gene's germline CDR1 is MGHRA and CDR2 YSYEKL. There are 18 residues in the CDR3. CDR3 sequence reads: CASSSTFLTGGPADTQYF. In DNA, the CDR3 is TGCGCCAGCAGCTCCACGTTCCTAACGGGGGGGCCCGCAGATACGCAGTATTTT.

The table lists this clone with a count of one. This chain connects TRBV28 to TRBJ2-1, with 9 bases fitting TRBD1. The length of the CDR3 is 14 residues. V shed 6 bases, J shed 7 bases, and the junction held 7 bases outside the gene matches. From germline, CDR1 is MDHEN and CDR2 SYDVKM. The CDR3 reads CASSTGTGRNEQFF. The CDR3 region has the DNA TGTGCCAGCAGCACCGGGACAGGGAGGAATGAGCAGTTCTTC.

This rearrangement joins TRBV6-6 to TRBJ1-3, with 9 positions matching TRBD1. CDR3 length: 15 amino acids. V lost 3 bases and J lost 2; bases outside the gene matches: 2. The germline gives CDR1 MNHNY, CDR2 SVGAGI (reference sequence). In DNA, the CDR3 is TGTGCCAGCAGTTATGGGACAGGGCCTGGAAACACCATATATTTT. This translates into CASSYGTGPGNTIYF.

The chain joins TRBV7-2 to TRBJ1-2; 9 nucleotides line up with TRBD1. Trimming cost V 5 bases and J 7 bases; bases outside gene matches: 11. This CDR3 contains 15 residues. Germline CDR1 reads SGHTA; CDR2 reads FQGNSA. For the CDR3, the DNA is TGTGCCAGCAGCCCCAGACCGGGACAGGGAGGTGGCTACACCTTC. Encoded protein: CASSPRPGQGGGYTF.

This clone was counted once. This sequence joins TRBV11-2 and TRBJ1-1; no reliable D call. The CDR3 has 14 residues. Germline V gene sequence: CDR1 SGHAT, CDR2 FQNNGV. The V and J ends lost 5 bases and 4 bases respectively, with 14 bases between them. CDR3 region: CASSPGRGGTEAFF. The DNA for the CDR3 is TGTGCCAGCAGCCCGGGCCGGGGTGGCACTGAAGCTTTCTTT.

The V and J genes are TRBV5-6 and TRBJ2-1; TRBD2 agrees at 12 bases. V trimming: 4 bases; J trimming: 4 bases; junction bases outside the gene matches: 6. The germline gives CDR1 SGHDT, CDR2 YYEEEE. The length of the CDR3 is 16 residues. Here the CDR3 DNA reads TGTGCCAGCAGCCTCAGACTAGCGGGGGCATACAATGAGCAGTTCTTC. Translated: CASSLRLAGAYNEQFF.

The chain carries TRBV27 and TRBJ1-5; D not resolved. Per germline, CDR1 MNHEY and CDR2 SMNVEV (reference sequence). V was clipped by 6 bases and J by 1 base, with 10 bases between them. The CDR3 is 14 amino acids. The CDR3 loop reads CASRAGLSNQPQHF. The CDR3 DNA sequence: TGTGCCAGCAGGGCAGGCCTGAGCAATCAGCCCCAGCATTTT.

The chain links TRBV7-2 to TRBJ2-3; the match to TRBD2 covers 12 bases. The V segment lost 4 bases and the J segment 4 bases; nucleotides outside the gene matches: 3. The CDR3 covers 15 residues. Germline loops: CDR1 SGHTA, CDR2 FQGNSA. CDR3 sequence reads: CASSSSGGAADTQYF. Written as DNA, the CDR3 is TGTGCCAGCAGCTCTAGCGGGGGGGCAGCAGATACGCAGTATTTT.

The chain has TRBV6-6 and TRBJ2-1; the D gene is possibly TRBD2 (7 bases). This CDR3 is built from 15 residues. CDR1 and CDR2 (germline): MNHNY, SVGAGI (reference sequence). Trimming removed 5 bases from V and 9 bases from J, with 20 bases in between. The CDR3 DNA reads TGTGCCAGCAGTATCCGGGGGGCTCCACTCGCTGAGCAGTTCTTC. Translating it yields CASSIRGAPLAEQFF.

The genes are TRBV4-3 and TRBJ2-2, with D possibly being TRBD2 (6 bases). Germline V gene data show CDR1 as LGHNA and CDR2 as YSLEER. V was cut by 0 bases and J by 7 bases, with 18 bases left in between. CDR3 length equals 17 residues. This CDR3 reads CASSQDPFRGVGGELFF. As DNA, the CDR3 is TGCGCCAGCAGCCAAGATCCGTTCCGCGGGGTTGGCGGGGAGCTGTTTTTT.

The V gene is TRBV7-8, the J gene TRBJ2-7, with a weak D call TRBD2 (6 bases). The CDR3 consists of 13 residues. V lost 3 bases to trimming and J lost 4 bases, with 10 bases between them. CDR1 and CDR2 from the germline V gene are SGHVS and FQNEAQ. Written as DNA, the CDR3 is TGTGCCAGCAGCTTGGGGGGATTATACGAGCAGTACTTC. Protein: CASSLGGLYEQYF.

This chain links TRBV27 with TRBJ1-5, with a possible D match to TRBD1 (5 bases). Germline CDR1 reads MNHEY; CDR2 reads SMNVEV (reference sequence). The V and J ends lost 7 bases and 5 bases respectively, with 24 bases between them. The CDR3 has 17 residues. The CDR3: CASKPHGARRIYQPQHF. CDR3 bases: TGTGCCAGCAAACCCCATGGGGCACGCCGGATATATCAGCCCCAGCATTTT.

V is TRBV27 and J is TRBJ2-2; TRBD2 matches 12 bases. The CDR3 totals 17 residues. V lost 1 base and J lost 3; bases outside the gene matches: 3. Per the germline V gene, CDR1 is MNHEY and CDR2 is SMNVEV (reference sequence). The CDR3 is CASSLFLAGGDTGELFF. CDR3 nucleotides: TGTGCCAGCAGTTTATTCCTAGCGGGGGGGGACACCGGGGAGCTGTTTTTT.

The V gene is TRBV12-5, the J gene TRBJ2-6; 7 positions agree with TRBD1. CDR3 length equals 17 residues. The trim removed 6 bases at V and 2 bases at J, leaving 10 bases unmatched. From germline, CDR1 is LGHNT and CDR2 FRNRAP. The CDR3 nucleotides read TGTGCTAGTGGCGATAGGGGGCCAGTAGCTGGGGCCAACGTCCTGACTTTC. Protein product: CASGDRGPVAGANVLTF.

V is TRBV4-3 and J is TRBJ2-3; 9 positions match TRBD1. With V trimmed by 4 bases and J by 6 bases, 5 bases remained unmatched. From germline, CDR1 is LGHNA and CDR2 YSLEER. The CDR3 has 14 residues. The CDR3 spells CASSLQTGGDTQYF. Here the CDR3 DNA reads TGCGCCAGCAGCCTACAGACAGGGGGGGATACGCAGTATTTT.

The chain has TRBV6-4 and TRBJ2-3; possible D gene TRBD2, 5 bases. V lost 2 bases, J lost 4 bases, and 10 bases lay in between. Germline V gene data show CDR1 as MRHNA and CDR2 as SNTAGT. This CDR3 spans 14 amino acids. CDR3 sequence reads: CASSDGVASDTQYF. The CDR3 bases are TGTGCCAGCAGTGACGGGGTAGCGTCAGATACGCAGTATTTT.

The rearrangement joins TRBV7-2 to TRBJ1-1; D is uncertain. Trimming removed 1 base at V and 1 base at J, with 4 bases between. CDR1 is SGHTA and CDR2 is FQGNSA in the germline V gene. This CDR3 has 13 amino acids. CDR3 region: CASSLVQNTEAFF. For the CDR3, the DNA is TGTGCCAGCAGCTTAGTCCAGAACACTGAAGCTTTCTTT.